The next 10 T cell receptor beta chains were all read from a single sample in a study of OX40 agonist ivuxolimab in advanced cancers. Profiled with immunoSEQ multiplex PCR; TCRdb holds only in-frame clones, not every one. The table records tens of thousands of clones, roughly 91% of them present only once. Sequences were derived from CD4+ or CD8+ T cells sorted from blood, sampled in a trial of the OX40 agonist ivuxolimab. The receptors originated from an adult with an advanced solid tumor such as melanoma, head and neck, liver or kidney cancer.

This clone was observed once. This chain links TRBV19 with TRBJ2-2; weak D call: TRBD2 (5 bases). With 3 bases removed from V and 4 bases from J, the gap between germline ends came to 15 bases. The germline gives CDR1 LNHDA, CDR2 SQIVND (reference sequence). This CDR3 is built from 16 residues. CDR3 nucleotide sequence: TGTGCCAGTAGTATTAAAGGGCCGGCGGGCACCGGGGAGCTGTTTTTT. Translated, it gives CASSIKGPAGTGELFF.

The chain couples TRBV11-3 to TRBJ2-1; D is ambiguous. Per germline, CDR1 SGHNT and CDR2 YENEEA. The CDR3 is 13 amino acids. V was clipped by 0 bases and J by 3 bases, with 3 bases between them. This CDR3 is CASSLELYNEQFF. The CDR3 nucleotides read TGTGCCAGCAGCTTAGAACTCTACAATGAGCAGTTCTTC.

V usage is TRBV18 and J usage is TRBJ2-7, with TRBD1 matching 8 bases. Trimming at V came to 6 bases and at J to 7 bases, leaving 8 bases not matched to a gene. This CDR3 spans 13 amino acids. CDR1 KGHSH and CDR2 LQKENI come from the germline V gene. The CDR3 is CASSLGQVLEQYV. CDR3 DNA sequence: TGTGCCAGCTCTTTGGGACAGGTTTTAGAGCAGTACGTC.

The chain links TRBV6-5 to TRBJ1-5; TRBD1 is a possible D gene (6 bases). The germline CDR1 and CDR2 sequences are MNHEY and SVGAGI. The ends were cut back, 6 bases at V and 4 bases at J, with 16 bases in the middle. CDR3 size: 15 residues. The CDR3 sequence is CASRPDRSPNQPQHF. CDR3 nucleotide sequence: TGTGCCAGCAGGCCAGACAGGAGTCCGAATCAGCCCCAGCATTTT.

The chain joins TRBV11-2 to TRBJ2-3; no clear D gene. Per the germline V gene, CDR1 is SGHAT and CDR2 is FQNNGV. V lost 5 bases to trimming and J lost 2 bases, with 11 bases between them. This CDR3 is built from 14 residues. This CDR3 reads CASSTRPHTDTQYF. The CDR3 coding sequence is TGTGCCAGCAGCACTCGACCGCACACAGATACGCAGTATTTT.

The CDR3 is CAISESSRSTDTQYF. The CDR3 bases are TGTGCCATCAGTGAGTCTTCCAGGAGCACAGATACGCAGTATTTT. The chain uses TRBV10-3 and TRBJ2-3; no clear D. Germline V gene data show CDR1 as ENHRY and CDR2 as SYGVKD. Deletions cut 0 bases from V and 0 bases from J, with 7 bases between. The CDR3 covers 15 residues.

In DNA, the CDR3 is TGCAGTGCTCACAGGGAAGATACGCAGTATTTT. It is translated as CSAHREDTQYF. V gene TRBV20-1 combines with J gene TRBJ2-3; possibly TRBD1 for D (6 bases). V was trimmed by 5 bases and J by 5 bases, leaving 8 bases between them. This CDR3 region has 11 residues. Looked up from germline, CDR1 is DFQATT and CDR2 is SNEGSKA (reference sequence).

CDR3 in amino acids: CASSEPAGAYEQYF. As DNA, the CDR3 is TGTGCCAGCAGTGAACCAGCGGGAGCATACGAGCAGTACTTC. The V gene is TRBV2, the J gene TRBJ2-7; the match to TRBD2 covers 8 bases. V lost 2 bases to trimming and J lost 4 bases; unmatched junction nucleotides: 4. Germline V gene data show CDR1 as SNHLY and CDR2 as FYNNEI. The CDR3 runs to 14 residues. The entire variable domain, with the rest obtained from reference TRBV2 and TRBJ2-7, is as follows: EPEVTQTPSHQVTQMGQEVILRCVPISNHLYFYWYRQILGQKVEFLVSFYNNEISEKSEIFDDQFSVERPDGSNFTLKIRSTKLEDSAMYFCASSEPAGAYEQYFGPGTRLTVT.

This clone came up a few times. CDR3 protein: CASSLAPGELFF. Here the CDR3 DNA reads TGTGCCAGCAGCTTAGCTCCCGGGGAGCTGTTTTTT. The chain links TRBV11-3 to TRBJ2-2; D remains ambiguous. V lost 1 base, J lost 6 bases, and 3 bases lay in between. Looked up from germline, CDR1 is SGHNT and CDR2 is YENEEA. The CDR3 has 12 amino acids.

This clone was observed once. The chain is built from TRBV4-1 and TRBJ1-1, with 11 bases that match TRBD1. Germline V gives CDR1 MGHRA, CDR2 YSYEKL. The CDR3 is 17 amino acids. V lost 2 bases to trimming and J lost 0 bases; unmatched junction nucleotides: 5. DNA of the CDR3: TGCGCCAGCAGCCAATTGGACAGGGGGCTTTTGAACACTGAAGCTTTCTTT. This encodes CASSQLDRGLLNTEAFF.